The source of this T cell receptor (beta chain) is a study of T cells in Graves' hyperthyroidism and ophthalmopathy. Study-level points and caveats: Ophthalmopathy was predicted by the model a median of 6.5 months ahead of onset. A model of 13 V-J features distinguished ophthalmopathy from stable hyperthyroidism.

Germline CDR1 is MDHEN and CDR2 is SYDVKM. This CDR3 is 15 amino acids long. Between the trimmed V and J ends, which lost 1 base and 0 bases, there was a span of 7 bases. Among ophthalmopathy patients, the Clinical Activity Score reached at least 3, the NOSPECS grade reached at least 4, and duration remained under 3 months. Researchers amplified the TCR beta CDR3 regions from RNA transcripts. First-round RT-PCR targeting the TCR CDR3 was performed with the HTBI primer set. Each CDR3 protein is one row after TCRdb ran MiXCR on the multiplex PCR reads. The sample has hundreds of thousands of distinct CDR3 sequences, about a sixth seen once. This clonotype was seen ten or more times. Its target is unknown.

The sequencing input was blood. The chain employs TRBV28 and TRBJ1-5; D is unclear. This receptor was taken from a woman younger than 35 with Graves' ophthalmopathy. CDR3 in DNA: TGTGCCAGCAGTTTATTAGGAGGTAGCAATCAGCCCCAGCATTTT. Translated: CASSLLGGSNQPQHF.